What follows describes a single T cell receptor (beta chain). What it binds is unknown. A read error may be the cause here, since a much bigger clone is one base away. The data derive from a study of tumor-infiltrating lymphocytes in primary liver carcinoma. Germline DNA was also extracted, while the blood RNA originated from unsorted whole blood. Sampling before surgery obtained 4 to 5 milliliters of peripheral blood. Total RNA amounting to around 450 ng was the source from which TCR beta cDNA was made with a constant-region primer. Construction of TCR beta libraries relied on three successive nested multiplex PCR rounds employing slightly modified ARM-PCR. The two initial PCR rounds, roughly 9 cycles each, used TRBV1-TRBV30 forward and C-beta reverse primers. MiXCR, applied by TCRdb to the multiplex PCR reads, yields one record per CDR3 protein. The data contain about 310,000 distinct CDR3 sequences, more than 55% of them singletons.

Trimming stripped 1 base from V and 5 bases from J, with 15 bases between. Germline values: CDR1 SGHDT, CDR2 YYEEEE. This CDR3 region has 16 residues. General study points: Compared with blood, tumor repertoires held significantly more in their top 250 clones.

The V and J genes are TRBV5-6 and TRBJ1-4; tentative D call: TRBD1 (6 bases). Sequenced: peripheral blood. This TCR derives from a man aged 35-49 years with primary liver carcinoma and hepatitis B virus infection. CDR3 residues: CASSLFWGHGNEKLFF. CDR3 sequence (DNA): TGTGCCAGCAGCTTGTTTTGGGGACATGGGAATGAAAAACTGTTTTTT.